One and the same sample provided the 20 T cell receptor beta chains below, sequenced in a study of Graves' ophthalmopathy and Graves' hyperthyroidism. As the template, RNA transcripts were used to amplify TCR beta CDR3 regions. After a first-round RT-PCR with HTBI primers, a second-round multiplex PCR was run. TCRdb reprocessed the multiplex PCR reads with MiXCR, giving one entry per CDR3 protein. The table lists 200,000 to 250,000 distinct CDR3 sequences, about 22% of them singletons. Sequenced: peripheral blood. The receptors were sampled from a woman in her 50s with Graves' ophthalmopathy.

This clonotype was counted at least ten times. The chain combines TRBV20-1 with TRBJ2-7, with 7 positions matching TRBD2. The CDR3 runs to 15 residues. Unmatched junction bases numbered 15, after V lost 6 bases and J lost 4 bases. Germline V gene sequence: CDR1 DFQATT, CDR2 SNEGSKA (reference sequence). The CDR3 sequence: CSAVETERGYYEQYF. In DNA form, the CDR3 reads TGCAGTGCGGTGGAGACCGAGCGGGGATATTACGAGCAGTACTTC.

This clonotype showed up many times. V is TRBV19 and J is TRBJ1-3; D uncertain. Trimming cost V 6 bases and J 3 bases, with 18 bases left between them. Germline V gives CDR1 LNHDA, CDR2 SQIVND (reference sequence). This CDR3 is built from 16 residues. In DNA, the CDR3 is TGTGCCAGTAGCTATCCCAACGGGCTTTTTGGAAACACCATATATTTT. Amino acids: CASSYPNGLFGNTIYF.

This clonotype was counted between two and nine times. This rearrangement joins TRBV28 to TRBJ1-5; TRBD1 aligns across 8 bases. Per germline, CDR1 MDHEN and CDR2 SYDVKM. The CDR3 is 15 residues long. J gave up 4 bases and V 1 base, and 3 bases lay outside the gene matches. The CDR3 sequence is CASSLSGQANQPQHF. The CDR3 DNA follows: TGTGCCAGCAGTTTATCGGGACAGGCAAATCAGCCCCAGCATTTT.

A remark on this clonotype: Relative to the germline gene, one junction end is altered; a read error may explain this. The CDR3 DNA follows: TGTGCCAGCAGTCTAGCGGGAGGCGAGCAGTACTTC. Its translation: CASSLAGGEQYF. This rearrangement joins TRBV12-3 or TRBV12-4 to TRBJ2-7; 11 nucleotides line up with TRBD2. The CDR3 sequence is 12 residues long.

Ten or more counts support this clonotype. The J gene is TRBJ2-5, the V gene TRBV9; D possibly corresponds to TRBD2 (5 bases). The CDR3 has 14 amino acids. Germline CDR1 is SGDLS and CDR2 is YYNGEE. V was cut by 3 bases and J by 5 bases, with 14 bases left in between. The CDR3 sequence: CASSGATRRETQYF. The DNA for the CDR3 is TGTGCCAGCAGCGGAGCAACTAGGCGGGAGACCCAGTACTTC.

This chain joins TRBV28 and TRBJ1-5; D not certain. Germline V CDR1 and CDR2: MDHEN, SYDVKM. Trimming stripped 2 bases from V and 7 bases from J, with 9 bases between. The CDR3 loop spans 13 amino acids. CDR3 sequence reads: CASSLEGRQPQHF. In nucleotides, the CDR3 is TGTGCCAGCAGTTTAGAAGGAAGGCAGCCCCAGCATTTT.

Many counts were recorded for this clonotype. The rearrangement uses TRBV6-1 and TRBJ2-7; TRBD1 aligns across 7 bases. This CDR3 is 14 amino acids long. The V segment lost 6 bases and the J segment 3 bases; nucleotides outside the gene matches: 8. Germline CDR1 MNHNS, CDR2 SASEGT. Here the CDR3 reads CASRETGLSYEQYF. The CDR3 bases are TGTGCCAGCAGGGAGACAGGGTTGAGCTACGAGCAGTACTTC.

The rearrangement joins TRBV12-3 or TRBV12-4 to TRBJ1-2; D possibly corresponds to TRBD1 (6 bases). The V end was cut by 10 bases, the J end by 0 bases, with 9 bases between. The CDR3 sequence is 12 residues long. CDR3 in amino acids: CATRTANYGYTF. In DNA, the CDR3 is TGTGCCACCCGGACAGCTAACTATGGCTACACCTTC.

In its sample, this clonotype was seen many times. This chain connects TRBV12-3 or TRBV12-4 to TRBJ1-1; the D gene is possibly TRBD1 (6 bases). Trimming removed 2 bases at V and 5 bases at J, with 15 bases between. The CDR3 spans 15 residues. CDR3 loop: CASSLSLQGLTEAFF. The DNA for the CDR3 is TGTGCCAGCAGTTTAAGTCTACAGGGATTAACTGAAGCTTTCTTT.

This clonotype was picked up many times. CDR3 sequence reads: CASSYPPGGDGYTF. CDR3 DNA: TGTGCCAGCAGTTACCCGCCAGGGGGGGACGGCTACACCTTC. This chain connects TRBV6-5 to TRBJ1-2; 7 nucleotides match TRBD1. Looked up from germline, CDR1 is MNHEY and CDR2 is SVGAGI. This CDR3 has 14 amino acids. With V trimmed by 2 bases and J by 8 bases, 8 bases remained unmatched.

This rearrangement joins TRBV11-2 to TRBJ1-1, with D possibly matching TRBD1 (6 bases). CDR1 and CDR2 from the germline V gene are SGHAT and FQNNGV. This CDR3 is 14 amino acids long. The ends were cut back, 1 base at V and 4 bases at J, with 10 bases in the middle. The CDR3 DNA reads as TGTGCCAGCAGCTTAGGCAGGGGAAGCACTGAAGCTTTCTTT. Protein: CASSLGRGSTEAFF. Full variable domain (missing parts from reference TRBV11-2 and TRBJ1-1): EAGVAQSPRYKIIEKRQSVAFWCNPISGHATLYWYQQILGQGPKLLIQFQNNGVVDDSQLPKDRFSAERLKGVDSTLKIQPAKLEDSAVYLCASSLGRGSTEAFFGQGTRLTVV.

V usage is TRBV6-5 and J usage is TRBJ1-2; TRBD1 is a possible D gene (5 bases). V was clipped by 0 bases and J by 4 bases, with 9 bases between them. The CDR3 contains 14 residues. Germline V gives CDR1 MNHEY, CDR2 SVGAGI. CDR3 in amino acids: CASSYSAGTYGYTF. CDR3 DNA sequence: TGTGCCAGCAGTTACTCGGCAGGGACCTATGGCTACACCTTC.

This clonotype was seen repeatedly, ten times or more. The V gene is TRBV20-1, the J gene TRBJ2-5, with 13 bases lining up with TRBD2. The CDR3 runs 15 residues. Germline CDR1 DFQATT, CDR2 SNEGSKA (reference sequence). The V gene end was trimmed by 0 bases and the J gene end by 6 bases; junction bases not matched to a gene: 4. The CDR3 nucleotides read TGCAGTGCTAGAGAAGGACTAGCGGGAGACCAGACCCAGTACTTC. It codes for CSAREGLAGDQTQYF.

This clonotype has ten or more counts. The CDR3 DNA is TGTGCCAGCAGCCGGACAGGTGACTCCTATAATTCACCCCTCCACTTT. Translated, it gives CASSRTGDSYNSPLHF. The chain couples TRBV3-1 to TRBJ1-6, with 7 positions matching TRBD1. Trimming at V came to 4 bases and at J to 0 bases, leaving 3 bases not matched to a gene. The CDR3 is 16 amino acids. Germline CDR1 reads LGHDT; CDR2 reads YNNKEL (reference sequence).

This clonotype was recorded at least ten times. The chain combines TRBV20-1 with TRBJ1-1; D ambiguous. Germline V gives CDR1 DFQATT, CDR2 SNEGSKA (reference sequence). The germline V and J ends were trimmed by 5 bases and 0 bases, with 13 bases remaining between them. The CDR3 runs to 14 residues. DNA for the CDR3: TGCAGTGCTCTAAGGACGGCAATGAACACTGAAGCTTTCTTT. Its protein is CSALRTAMNTEAFF.

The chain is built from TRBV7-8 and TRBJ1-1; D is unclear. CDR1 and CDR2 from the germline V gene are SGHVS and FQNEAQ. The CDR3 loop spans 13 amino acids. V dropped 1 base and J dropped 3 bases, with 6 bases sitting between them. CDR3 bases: TGTGCCAGCAGCTTAGTAAGGGACACTGAAGCTTTCTTT. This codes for CASSLVRDTEAFF.

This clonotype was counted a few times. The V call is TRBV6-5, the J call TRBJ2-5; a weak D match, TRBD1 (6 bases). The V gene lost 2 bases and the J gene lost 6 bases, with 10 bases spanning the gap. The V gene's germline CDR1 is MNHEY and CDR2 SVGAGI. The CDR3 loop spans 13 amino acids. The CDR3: CASSYGRGKTQYF. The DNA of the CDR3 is TGTGCCAGCAGTTACGGCAGGGGAAAGACCCAGTACTTC.

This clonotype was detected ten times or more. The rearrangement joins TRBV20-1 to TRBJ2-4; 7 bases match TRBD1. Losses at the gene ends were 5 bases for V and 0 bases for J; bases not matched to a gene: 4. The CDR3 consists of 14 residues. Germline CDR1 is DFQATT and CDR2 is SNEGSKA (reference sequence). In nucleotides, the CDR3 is TGCAGTGCTTCGAGACAGGGAGCCAAAAACATTCAGTACTTC. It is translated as CSASRQGAKNIQYF.

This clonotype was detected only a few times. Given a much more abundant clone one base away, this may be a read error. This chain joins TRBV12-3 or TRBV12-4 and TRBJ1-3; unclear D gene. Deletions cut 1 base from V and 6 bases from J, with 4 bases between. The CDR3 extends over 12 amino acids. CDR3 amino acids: CASSLGENTIYF. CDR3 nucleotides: TGTGCCAGCAGTTTAGGGGAAAACACCATATATTTT.

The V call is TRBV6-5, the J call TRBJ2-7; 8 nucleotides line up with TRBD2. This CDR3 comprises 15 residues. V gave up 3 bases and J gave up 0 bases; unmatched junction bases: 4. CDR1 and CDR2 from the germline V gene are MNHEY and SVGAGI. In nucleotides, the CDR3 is TGTGCCAGCAGTTATGAGCGGGGGAGCTCCTACGAGCAGTACTTC. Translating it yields CASSYERGSSYEQYF.